One T cell receptor (beta chain) is described in this entry. The antigen is unknown. The data derive from a study of blood T cells in healthy people across ages. Study-level results: For the donors, CMV status was unknown and possibly confounded expanded clonotype changes.

With 5 bases removed from V and 1 base from J, the gap between germline ends came to 17 bases. Germline V lookup: CDR1 SGHAT, CDR2 FQNNGV. The CDR3 consists of 16 residues. Combining a sample-barcoded 5' primer with a J-beta primer mix, a second PCR ran for roughly 7 to 12 cycles. The study obtained at least 3 million CDR3-containing paired-end reads from every sample. Using its own MiXCR run on the 5' RACE reads, TCRdb lists one record per CDR3 protein. The sample lists some 900,000 distinct CDR3 sequences, around 48% occurring once. This receptor was identified in a young man in good health. The sample taken for sequencing was blood. The chain carries TRBV11-2 and TRBJ1-1, with D hard to call. CDR3 in amino acids: CASSSLAYDGNTEAFF. DNA for the CDR3: TGTGCCAGCAGCAGCTTAGCGTACGACGGGAACACTGAAGCTTTCTTT.